Shown below are 21 T cell receptor beta chains from a single sample sequenced in a study of blood T cell repertoires in COVID-19. Generated by immunoSEQ multiplex PCR, the TCRdb table keeps only in-frame clones and is missing some. The sample carries over 200,000 clones, just under 90% recorded once. Sequences were obtained from PBMCs or T cells enriched from blood (not recorded which). The receptors were gathered from a young man who had recovered from COVID-19.

The table lists this clone with a count of one. The genes are TRBV4-3 and TRBJ2-4, with D hard to call. Trimming pared 1 base from V and 6 bases from J, leaving 7 bases between. This CDR3 has 13 residues. Germline loops: CDR1 LGHNA, CDR2 YSLEER. CDR3 sequence reads: CASSQATGNIQYF. The CDR3 nucleotides read TGCGCCAGCAGCCAAGCGACGGGAAACATTCAGTACTTC.

The chain has TRBV28 and TRBJ2-7; D is perhaps TRBD1 (5 bases). Germline V gives CDR1 MDHEN, CDR2 SYDVKM. The V end lost 5 bases, the J end lost 2 bases, and 10 bases lay between the germline ends. This CDR3 comprises 13 residues. The CDR3 DNA sequence: TGTGCCAGCAGTCTGGGGCCCACCTACGAGCAGTACTTC. This encodes CASSLGPTYEQYF.

The chain combines TRBV12-3 or TRBV12-4 with TRBJ1-4; D not resolved. V was cut by 5 bases and J by 9 bases, with 13 bases left in between. The CDR3 spans 13 residues. The CDR3 DNA follows: TGTGCCAGCAGTCCCCCGGGGATGAAAAAACTGTTTTTT. Its protein product is CASSPPGMKKLFF.

The chain links TRBV5-5 to TRBJ1-5; D is uncertain. CDR1 and CDR2 (germline): SGHKS, YYEKEE (reference sequence). This CDR3 has 12 amino acids. The ends were cut back, 4 bases at V and 4 bases at J, with 6 bases in the middle. The CDR3 DNA reads as TGTGCCAGCAGCGCACAGAATCAGCCCCAGCATTTT. Its translation is CASSAQNQPQHF.

The DNA for the CDR3 is TGTGCCAGCTCACCGCAGGGGGGCGGTCAGCCCCAGCATTTT. As protein: CASSPQGGGQPQHF. V usage is TRBV18 and J usage is TRBJ1-5; 7 bases align to TRBD1. The V and J ends lost 3 bases and 6 bases, in that order; junction bases with no gene match: 5. Looked up from germline, CDR1 is KGHSH and CDR2 is LQKENI. This CDR3 comprises 14 residues. The whole variable domain, filled in from reference TRBV18 and TRBJ1-5, reads NAGVMQNPRHLVRRRGQEARLRCSPMKGHSHVYWYRQLPEEGLKFMVYLQKENIIDESGMPKERFSAEFPKEGPSILRIQQVVRGDSAAYFCASSPQGGGQPQHFGDGTRLSIL.

This clone occurred once. The chain recombines TRBV18 with TRBJ1-2; D perhaps matches TRBD1 (5 bases). The V end was cut by 2 bases, the J end by 3 bases, with 16 bases between. The CDR3 is made up of 16 amino acids. Per the germline V gene, CDR1 is KGHSH and CDR2 is LQKENI. The DNA for the CDR3 is TGTGCCAGCTCACCATTAGGAGACAGCCTTCACTATGGCTACACCTTC. Amino acids: CASSPLGDSLHYGYTF.

V usage is TRBV2 and J usage is TRBJ1-4; TRBD1 might be the D (6 bases). The germline gives CDR1 SNHLY, CDR2 FYNNEI. V lost 3 bases to trimming and J lost 8 bases, with 13 bases between them. This CDR3 contains 14 residues. CDR3 bases: TGTGCCAGCAGTGATCAGGGGTTAGGGGAAAAACTGTTTTTT. Protein: CASSDQGLGEKLFF.

The V gene is TRBV5-8, the J gene TRBJ1-5, with 8 bases matching TRBD1. Germline V lookup: CDR1 SGHTS, CDR2 YDEGEE. This CDR3 comprises 15 residues. V gave up 3 bases and J gave up 7 bases; unmatched junction bases: 9. In nucleotides, the CDR3 is TGTGCCAGCAGCTCGGAAGACAGGGGAAGCCAGCCCCAGCATTTT. It yields the protein CASSSEDRGSQPQHF.

The chain joins TRBV15 to TRBJ2-1, with 8 bases matching TRBD2. This CDR3 has 19 amino acids. The germline CDR1 and CDR2 sequences are LNHNV and YYDKDF (reference sequence). Unmatched junction bases numbered 17, after V lost 0 bases and J lost 7 bases. The CDR3 nucleotides are TGTGCCACCAGCAGAGACGAAGCCTTCGGGAGGGCCAAACATAATGAGCAGTTCTTC. This gives the protein CATSRDEAFGRAKHNEQFF.

This chain joins TRBV3-1 (or the pseudogene TRBV3-2) and TRBJ2-1; D not certain. V dropped 8 bases and J dropped 2 bases, with 13 bases sitting between them. This CDR3 comprises 14 residues. Germline values: CDR1 LGHDT, CDR2 YNNKEL (reference sequence). As DNA, the CDR3 is TGTGCCAGCTGTTCTGATAACACCTACAATGAGCAGTTCTTC. Residues: CASCSDNTYNEQFF.

This clone was seen just once. V and J are TRBV29-1 and TRBJ2-3; 8 bases agree with TRBD1. Germline V lookup: CDR1 SQVTM, CDR2 ANQGSEA. This CDR3 is 12 amino acids long. V trimming: 7 bases; J trimming: 2 bases; junction bases outside the gene matches: 2. The CDR3 DNA follows: TGCAGCGGACAGGGGAACACAGATACGCAGTATTTT. Translated: CSGQGNTDTQYF.

V and J are TRBV7-9 and TRBJ2-7; 7 bases line up with TRBD2. The CDR3 sequence is 14 residues long. V trimming: 0 bases; J trimming: 4 bases; junction bases outside the gene matches: 3. Germline V lookup: CDR1 SEHNR, CDR2 FQNEAQ (reference sequence). CDR3 in DNA: TGTGCCAGCAGCTTAGCGACTAGCTTTTACGAGCAGTACTTC. This sequence encodes CASSLATSFYEQYF. The variable domain in full, with the rest retrieved from reference TRBV7-9 and TRBJ2-7, is DTGVSQNPRHKITKRGQNVTFRCDPISEHNRLYWYRQTLGQGPEFLTYFQNEAQLEKSRLLSDRFSAERPKGSFSTLEIQRTEQGDSAMYLCASSLATSFYEQYFGPGTRLTVT.

The chain carries TRBV10-2 and TRBJ2-1; 8 nucleotides agree with TRBD2. Germline-derived CDR1 and CDR2 are WSHSY and SAAADI. The CDR3 extends over 16 amino acids. J lost 4 bases, V lost 2 bases, and 7 bases had no gene match. CDR3 sequence reads: CASSETSGRHYNEQFF. The CDR3 DNA reads as TGCGCCAGCAGTGAGACTAGCGGACGACATTACAATGAGCAGTTCTTC.

The chain couples TRBV5-4 to TRBJ1-2; no clear D gene. Germline loops: CDR1 SGHNT, CDR2 YYREEE (reference sequence). The V and J ends lost 4 bases and 2 bases respectively, with 15 bases between them. The CDR3 is 15 amino acids. The CDR3 reads CASSPPVRSNYGYTF. As DNA, the CDR3 is TGTGCCAGCAGCCCGCCTGTCAGATCCAACTATGGCTACACCTTC.

V is TRBV7-9 and J is TRBJ2-7; 8 bases agree with TRBD2. The CDR3 consists of 17 residues. The V and J ends lost 5 bases and 4 bases, in that order; junction bases with no gene match: 16. Germline CDR1 reads SEHNR; CDR2 reads FQNEAQ (reference sequence). CDR3: CASSPPFSGGPGYEQYF. The CDR3 nucleotides are TGTGCCAGCAGCCCCCCTTTCTCGGGAGGGCCTGGGTACGAGCAGTACTTC.

The gene calls are TRBV18 and TRBJ2-3; D may be TRBD1 (5 bases). V was cut by 5 bases and J by 0 bases, with 9 bases left in between. The CDR3 loop spans 14 amino acids. Per the germline V gene, CDR1 is KGHSH and CDR2 is LQKENI. As DNA, the CDR3 is TGTGCCAGCTCATCTCGACAGAGCACAGATACGCAGTATTTT. It yields the protein CASSSRQSTDTQYF. Drawing the rest from reference TRBV18 and TRBJ2-3, the complete variable domain is NAGVMQNPRHLVRRRGQEARLRCSPMKGHSHVYWYRQLPEEGLKFMVYLQKENIIDESGMPKERFSAEFPKEGPSILRIQQVVRGDSAAYFCASSSRQSTDTQYFGPGTRLTVL.

This sequence joins TRBV6-5 and TRBJ2-1, with 10 bases matching TRBD1. Germline-derived CDR1 and CDR2 are MNHEY and SVGAGI. This CDR3 is built from 16 residues. V trimming: 4 bases; J trimming: 4 bases; junction bases outside the gene matches: 7. Here the CDR3 reads CASSFTEGQGYNEQFF. In DNA form, the CDR3 reads TGTGCCAGCAGTTTTACGGAGGGACAGGGGTACAATGAGCAGTTCTTC.

The gene calls are TRBV28 and TRBJ1-3; 9 nucleotides match TRBD1. Germline CDR1 MDHEN, CDR2 SYDVKM. The V segment lost 7 bases and the J segment 2 bases; nucleotides outside the gene matches: 12. The CDR3 is 17 residues long. The CDR3 loop reads CASIPSQGTGTGNTIYF. CDR3 DNA sequence: TGTGCCAGCATCCCCTCGCAGGGGACAGGGACTGGAAACACCATATATTTT.

The J gene is TRBJ2-2, the V gene TRBV2, with D tentatively TRBD1 (5 bases). Per germline, CDR1 SNHLY and CDR2 FYNNEI. With 1 base removed from V and 7 bases from J, the gap between germline ends came to 10 bases. The CDR3 consists of 14 residues. In DNA form, the CDR3 reads TGTGCCAGCAGTGAAGTCGCAGGGTTCGGGGAGCTGTTTTTT. Its protein is CASSEVAGFGELFF.

This sequence joins TRBV7-8 and TRBJ2-5; 7 bases line up with TRBD1. J gave up 5 bases and V 5 bases, and 5 bases lay outside the gene matches. The germline V gene encodes CDR1 SGHVS and CDR2 FQNEAQ. The CDR3 totals 13 residues. The CDR3 loop reads CASSMTGYETQYF. CDR3 nucleotides: TGTGCCAGCAGCATGACAGGGTACGAGACCCAGTACTTC.

The chain is built from TRBV15 and TRBJ2-1, with a weak D call TRBD2 (5 bases). The V gene's germline CDR1 is LNHNV and CDR2 YYDKDF (reference sequence). V lost 9 bases to trimming and J lost 0 bases, with 21 bases between them. This CDR3 is 17 amino acids long. DNA for the CDR3: TGTGCCACAGCAAATCCGGGGAAACCGAGCTCCTACAATGAGCAGTTCTTC. It is translated as CATANPGKPSSYNEQFF.